Listed below are T cell receptor beta chains from one sample, sequenced in a study of T cells in Graves' hyperthyroidism and ophthalmopathy. TCRdb passed the multiplex PCR reads through MiXCR, listing each CDR3 protein once. The sample consists of around 500,000 distinct CDR3 sequences, about 20% of them appearing once. Specimen: blood. The receptor set was obtained from a woman in her 70s with Graves' ophthalmopathy. The conserved cysteine and the conserved F or W are not part of the CDR3 here.

v_call	cdr3_aa
TRBV24-1	ATSDLAGLVKNIQY
TRBV24-1	ATSGGSSETQY
TRBV3-1	ASSQDWQGKNTEAF
TRBV29-1	SATALAGSEQY
TRBV18	ASSPRGDEQY
TRBV11-2	ASSLAQGGSEQF
TRBV10-2	ASSEAGTSGSEQY
TRBV24-1	ATSDQPGGHYSYQPQH
TRBV28	ASSLDLGGGDTQY
TRBV4-2	ASSQANSGNTIY
TRBV6-1	ATDGDYGYT
TRBV20-1	SARTRDWVAYNEQF
TRBV9	ASSPRLAGGGSEQF
TRBV7-9	ASSRDRGWSEQY
TRBV30	AWSGPGYGYT
TRBV30	AWSHRGFRGDYGYT
TRBV7-2	ASSLAWQGDQPQH
TRBV6-2/TRBV6-3	ASSYSVASPYEQY
TRBV29-1	SVEVSRGNEQF
TRBV30	AWSVLARGGNIQY
TRBV6-1	ASSYPETQY
TRBV7-9	ASSFPPGAGRDTQY
TRBV7-2	ASSLEIQREVPYEQY
TRBV7-2	ASSFPIRTGGYGYT
TRBV28	ASWTMGSEAF
TRBV18	ASSPGFGSETQY
TRBV6-1	ATSPVSNQPQH
TRBV6-1	ASTRRGSNEKLF
TRBV28	ASRPGLAGVNEQF
TRBV15	ATSIRTGSVETQY
TRBV28	ASSPPAGGGYNEQF
TRBV20-1	SARAANYGYT
TRBV28	ASSSLRGKETQY